This TCR beta chain was sequenced for a study of cytomegalovirus exposure and HLA in healthy donors. Study-wide points: An analysis that came later showed most CMV-associated TCR beta chains appearing HLA-restricted. After further analysis at a later stage, 16,951 TCR beta sequences were associated with HLA alleles at 0.05 false discovery rate. A cluster of highly shared sequence variants was likely a sequencing artifact.

CDR1 is SEHNR and CDR2 is FQNEAQ in the germline V gene (reference sequence). The CDR3 contains 15 residues. J was trimmed by 6 bases and V by 6 bases; bases with no gene match: 10. This clone was detected only once. Its antigen remains unknown. The PCR used 60 Vbeta and 13 Jbeta primers. In the original workflow: Approximately 87 million unique TCR beta chains, about 12 million shared, were counted in a later analysis. This table comes from immunoSEQ multiplex PCR, and its TCRdb copy is limited to in-frame clones, with some not included. V and J calls and clone size are given by that table; D and trimming were obtained from the DNA. The table lists some 90,000 clones, roughly 78% of them singletons.

Sequencing used PBMCs. The source of this sequence is a male donor in good health and CMV-seropositive. V gene TRBV7-9 combines with J gene TRBJ2-4; 8 bases are shared with TRBD2. CDR3 protein: CASSPPGLDGNIQYF. CDR3 DNA: TGTGCCAGCAGTCCTCCGGGACTAGACGGAAACATTCAGTACTTC.